A single sample is the source of the 9 T cell receptor beta chains below, sequenced in a study of shared clonotypes between healthy human individuals. Repertoires were generated with immunoSEQ multiplex PCR, while TCRdb's copy carries only in-frame clones and drops some. The table includes some 1,100,000 clones, about 80% detected once. Material for sequencing was memory CD4+ T cells from PBMCs. Regarding subset: CD45RA-negative fraction. Source of these receptors: a man younger than 35 in good health. Some clones in this sample may be carry-over from other donors' samples.

This clone was detected a few times. The chain couples TRBV7-8 to TRBJ1-3; possible D gene TRBD1, 5 bases. Germline V lookup: CDR1 SGHVS, CDR2 FQNEAQ. The CDR3 length is 17 residues. V lost 1 base and J lost 2, with 15 bases in between. Here the CDR3 reads CASSLVGAVSTGNTIYF. CDR3 in DNA: TGTGCCAGCAGCTTAGTTGGGGCAGTCTCCACTGGAAACACCATATATTTT. Full variable domain (rest looked up from reference TRBV7-8 and TRBJ1-3): GAGVSQSPRYKVAKRGQDVALRCDPISGHVSLFWYQQALGQGPEFLTYFQNEAQLDKSGLPSDRFFAERPEGSVSTLKIQRTQQEDSAVYLCASSLVGAVSTGNTIYFGEGSWLTVV.

The V and J genes are TRBV11-2 and TRBJ2-1, with unresolved D. Trimming removed 1 base from V and 9 bases from J, with 10 bases in between. Germline V gene data show CDR1 as SGHAT and CDR2 as FQNNGV. The CDR3 spans 13 residues. The DNA for the CDR3 is TGTGCCAGCAGCTTAGTTTCCTTACCTGAGCAGTTCTTC. Its translation: CASSLVSLPEQFF.

A single count supports this clone. The chain carries TRBV18 and TRBJ1-5, with 8 positions matching TRBD1. The germline CDR1 and CDR2 sequences are KGHSH and LQKENI. The CDR3 spans 16 residues. The J segment lost 1 base and the V segment lost 1 base, leaving 3 bases of the junction unmatched. The CDR3 coding sequence is TGTGCCAGCTCACCACGACAGGGGAGCAGCAATCAGCCCCAGCATTTT. Translation: CASSPRQGSSNQPQHF.

The chain has TRBV18 and TRBJ1-2; D is ambiguous. CDR1 KGHSH and CDR2 LQKENI come from the germline V gene. CDR3 length equals 14 residues. Trimming removed 2 bases from V and 4 bases from J, with 11 bases in between. CDR3: CASSPEGLGYGYTF. The CDR3 coding sequence is TGTGCCAGCTCACCAGAGGGCTTAGGCTATGGCTACACCTTC.

This chain joins TRBV7-2 and TRBJ2-3, with D hard to call. Germline V gene data show CDR1 as SGHTA and CDR2 as FQGNSA. Between the trimmed V and J ends, which lost 5 bases and 5 bases, there was a span of 8 bases. The CDR3 is 12 amino acids. CDR3 region: CASSRALDTQYF. The DNA for the CDR3 is TGTGCCAGCAGCAGGGCGTTAGATACGCAGTATTTT.

The CDR3 spells CASSLGGQWREQYF. The CDR3 nucleotides read TGTGCCAGCAGCTTGGGGGGGCAGTGGAGAGAGCAGTACTTC. The chain links TRBV5-8 to TRBJ2-7, with a weak D call TRBD1 (6 bases). The V gene lost 0 bases and the J gene lost 7 bases, with 14 bases spanning the gap. Germline V gives CDR1 SGHTS, CDR2 YDEGEE. This CDR3 comprises 14 residues.

CDR3 coding DNA: TGTGCCAGCAGCCCCCAGGGGTTCGATGGCTACACCTTC. Its translation: CASSPQGFDGYTF. The chain recombines TRBV5-5 with TRBJ1-2; perhaps TRBD1 as D (6 bases). In germline, CDR1 is SGHKS, CDR2 YYEKEE (reference sequence). CDR3 length equals 13 residues. V gave up 4 bases and J gave up 6 bases, with 13 bases separating them.

The chain employs TRBV2 and TRBJ1-2; maybe TRBD1 (5 bases). CDR3 length equals 11 residues. CDR1 is SNHLY, CDR2 FYNNEI, per germline. V dropped 5 bases and J dropped 10 bases, with 11 bases sitting between them. DNA of the CDR3: TGTGCCAGCAGTTCAGACAGAGACTACACCTTC. It is translated as CASSSDRDYTF.

This clone has only one observation. The chain joins TRBV9 to TRBJ2-5; TRBD2 matches 9 bases. The CDR3 contains 14 residues. Germline V gene sequence: CDR1 SGDLS, CDR2 YYNGEE. Losses at the gene ends were 4 bases for V and 4 bases for J; bases not matched to a gene: 5. CDR3 sequence reads: CASSTGLARETQYF. CDR3 DNA sequence: TGTGCCAGCAGCACGGGACTAGCCCGAGAGACCCAGTACTTC.